These 21 T cell receptor beta chains originate from one sample sequenced in a study of blood T cell repertoires in COVID-19. Assay: immunoSEQ multiplex PCR; the TCRdb copy retains only in-frame clones and omits some. The sample holds more than 75,000 clones; approximately 86% are singletons and the top ten take roughly 1.2%. The sequencing input was peripheral blood. Receptors originate from an elderly man with active or convalescent COVID-19.

The chain uses TRBV27 and TRBJ1-6; D perhaps matches TRBD1 (6 bases). CDR3 size: 14 residues. V was pared by 2 bases and J by 7 bases, with 9 bases between. Germline-derived CDR1 and CDR2 are MNHEY and SMNVEV (reference sequence). The CDR3 bases are TGTGCCAGCAGTTTAATTAGGGGGAATTCACCCCTCCACTTT. As protein: CASSLIRGNSPLHF.

The chain joins TRBV18 to TRBJ2-7, with TRBD2 matching 13 bases. The CDR3 has 14 amino acids. Germline-derived CDR1 and CDR2 are KGHSH and LQKENI. Trimming cost V 1 base and J 12 bases; bases outside gene matches: 6. The DNA for the CDR3 is TGTGCCAGCTCACCACAGGGACTAGCGGGATTTCCGTACTTC. The encoded protein is CASSPQGLAGFPYF.

This chain connects TRBV7-2 to TRBJ2-2; 7 bases are a match to TRBD2. J was trimmed by 2 bases and V by 5 bases; bases with no gene match: 8. The length of the CDR3 is 16 residues. Germline V gene data show CDR1 as SGHTA and CDR2 as FQGNSA. CDR3 in amino acids: CASSQFGGGNTGELFF. DNA of the CDR3: TGTGCCAGCAGCCAATTTGGCGGGGGTAACACCGGGGAGCTGTTTTTT.

V gene TRBV28 combines with J gene TRBJ2-3; D unresolved. The CDR3 is made up of 11 amino acids. Germline V CDR1 and CDR2: MDHEN, SYDVKM. The V and J ends lost 7 bases and 2 bases respectively, with 4 bases between them. The CDR3 reads CASTYTDTQYF. The CDR3 DNA reads TGTGCCAGCACCTACACAGATACGCAGTATTTT.

The chain carries TRBV7-8 and TRBJ2-3, with 15 bases lining up with TRBD2. CDR1 is SGHVS and CDR2 is FQNEAQ in the germline V gene. This CDR3 has 18 amino acids. Losses at the gene ends were 4 bases for V and 5 bases for J; bases not matched to a gene: 10. CDR3 in amino acids: CASSSSRTSGRVEDTQYF. CDR3 nucleotides: TGTGCCAGCAGCTCCTCGCGGACTAGCGGGAGGGTGGAAGATACGCAGTATTTT.

This clone was seen a few times. The chain employs TRBV6-4 and TRBJ2-7; D is perhaps TRBD1 (6 bases). V was trimmed by 8 bases and J by 0 bases, leaving 17 bases between them. The CDR3 consists of 15 residues. CDR1 is MRHNA and CDR2 is SNTAGT in the germline V gene. CDR3 protein: CASAPPDRRSYEQYF. The CDR3 nucleotides read TGTGCCAGCGCGCCTCCCGACAGGCGCTCCTACGAGCAGTACTTC.

CDR3 protein: CASSLGGITGNTIYF. CDR3 in DNA: TGTGCCAGCAGCTTAGGGGGTATAACCGGAAACACCATATATTTT. J is TRBJ1-3 and V is TRBV5-4, with a weak D call TRBD1 (6 bases). V lost 2 bases and J lost 4, with 13 bases in between. Germline V gives CDR1 SGHNT, CDR2 YYREEE (reference sequence). The CDR3 covers 15 residues.

The chain employs TRBV7-2 and TRBJ1-2; 7 nucleotides agree with TRBD1. The V gene end was trimmed by 4 bases and the J gene end by 5 bases; junction bases not matched to a gene: 4. Per germline, CDR1 SGHTA and CDR2 FQGNSA. This CDR3 has 13 residues. The CDR3 sequence is CASSSGQNYGYTF. CDR3 DNA sequence: TGTGCCAGCAGCTCGGGACAGAATTATGGCTACACCTTC. The whole variable domain, remainder taken from reference TRBV7-2 and TRBJ1-2, is GAGVSQSPSNKVTEKGKDVELRCDPISGHTALYWYRQSLGQGLEFLIYFQGNSAPDKSGLPSDRFSAERTGGSVSTLTIQRTQQEDSAVYLCASSSGQNYGYTFGSGTRLTVV.

This chain connects TRBV5-4 to TRBJ1-1; 8 bases match TRBD1. CDR1 and CDR2 (germline): SGHNT, YYREEE (reference sequence). The CDR3 length is 16 residues. Trimming removed 4 bases from V and 0 bases from J; junction bases left unmatched: 8. The CDR3 reads CASSTGGGGMNTEAFF. CDR3 DNA sequence: TGTGCCAGCAGCACAGGGGGGGGTGGCATGAACACTGAAGCTTTCTTT.

This clone was found once. J is TRBJ1-5 and V is TRBV6-2 or TRBV6-3, with D hard to call. CDR3 length equals 15 residues. Germline V gives CDR1 MNHEY, CDR2 SVGEGT. Deletions cut 1 base from V and 0 bases from J, with 7 bases between. CDR3 in DNA: TGTGCCAGCAGTTACTTACAGTATAGCAATCAGCCCCAGCATTTT. Translating gives CASSYLQYSNQPQHF.

The chain carries TRBV2 and TRBJ1-4, with D hard to call. V was shortened by 8 bases and J by 8 bases, with 18 bases between the two germline ends. Looked up from germline, CDR1 is SNHLY and CDR2 is FYNNEI. This CDR3 is 14 amino acids long. The CDR3 DNA follows: TGTGCCAGCCTACCGGACGGGAGAGCGGAAAAACTGTTTTTT. Translation: CASLPDGRAEKLFF.

The chain is built from TRBV5-6 and TRBJ2-7; 9 nucleotides align to TRBD2. The V segment lost 0 bases and the J segment 5 bases; nucleotides outside the gene matches: 9. Germline V gene lookup returns CDR1 SGHDT and CDR2 YYEEEE. The CDR3 is 16 amino acids. The CDR3 DNA follows: TGTGCCAGCAGCTTGGTCGCTAGCGGGAACCCCCACGAGCAGTACTTC. Protein product: CASSLVASGNPHEQYF.

This clone was counted once. The rearrangement links TRBV30 to TRBJ1-1; D call uncertain. V shed 5 bases and J shed 0 bases, with 10 bases lying between them. In germline, CDR1 is GTSNPN, CDR2 SVGIG (reference sequence). This CDR3 is built from 13 residues. This chain's CDR3 is CAWGAGLNTEAFF. The DNA of the CDR3 is TGTGCCTGGGGAGCAGGCTTGAACACTGAAGCTTTCTTT.

This chain links TRBV6-5 with TRBJ1-5, with 7 bases fitting TRBD1. V shed 7 bases, J shed 7 bases, and the junction held 4 bases outside the gene matches. From germline, CDR1 is MNHEY and CDR2 SVGAGI. CDR3 size: 12 residues. This chain's CDR3 is CASKTGTQPQHF. The CDR3 coding sequence is TGTGCCAGCAAGACAGGGACCCAGCCCCAGCATTTT.

Comments on this clone: Relative to the germline gene, one junction end is altered; a read error may explain this. V and J are TRBV7-7 and TRBJ2-1; a weak D match, TRBD2 (5 bases). Germline loops: CDR1 SSHAT, CDR2 FNYEAQ (reference sequence). The CDR3 is 13 amino acids. This CDR3 reads CASSFGVYNEQFF. For the CDR3, the DNA is TGTGCTAGCAGCTTCGGGGTCTACAATGAGCAGTTCTTC.

This clone was observed a handful of times. The chain recombines TRBV6-2 or TRBV6-3 with TRBJ2-7, with D perhaps matching TRBD2 (5 bases). The CDR3 spans 15 residues. V was trimmed by 2 bases and J by 0 bases, leaving 11 bases between them. Germline values: CDR1 MNHEY, CDR2 SVGEGT. CDR3 DNA: TGTGCCAGCAGTTACAAGCCAGCGGTCTCCTACGAGCAGTACTTC. Translating it yields CASSYKPAVSYEQYF.

The chain has TRBV11-1 and TRBJ1-2; 9 bases fit TRBD1. The germline V gene has CDR1 SGHAT and CDR2 FQDESV (reference sequence). The CDR3 length is 15 residues. Trimming took 5 bases from V and 6 from J; bases not matched to a gene: 10. The CDR3 loop is CASSHPGQGGDGYTF. In DNA form, the CDR3 reads TGTGCCAGCAGCCACCCGGGACAGGGAGGAGATGGCTACACCTTC.

The V call is TRBV5-1, the J call TRBJ2-5; 10 bases fit TRBD2. Per the germline V gene, CDR1 is SGHRS and CDR2 is YFSETQ. Trimming at V came to 4 bases and at J to 2 bases, leaving 2 bases not matched to a gene. CDR3 size: 14 residues. The CDR3: CASSASGRQETQYF. DNA for the CDR3: TGCGCCAGCAGCGCTAGCGGGAGACAAGAGACCCAGTACTTC.

The chain has TRBV7-2 and TRBJ1-2; 7 nucleotides align to TRBD1. V dropped 5 bases and J dropped 5; count of bases not matched to a gene: 11. The CDR3 runs to 15 residues. Germline CDR1 reads SGHTA; CDR2 reads FQGNSA. CDR3 DNA: TGTGCCAGCAGCACCCCGCAGGGGGGATTTTATGGCTACACCTTC. Its translation: CASSTPQGGFYGYTF.

This chain links TRBV4-3 with TRBJ2-3; TRBD2 matches 11 bases. Germline V lookup: CDR1 LGHNA, CDR2 YSLEER. Losses at the gene ends were 1 base for V and 0 bases for J; bases not matched to a gene: 12. The CDR3 is made up of 20 amino acids. CDR3 amino acids: CASSQGVGTSGEFSTDTQYF. DNA of the CDR3: TGCGCCAGCAGCCAAGGTGTAGGGACTAGCGGAGAATTTAGCACAGATACGCAGTATTTT.

CDR3 residues: CASTRGVEQFF. CDR3 nucleotides: TGTGCCAGCACCCGGGGGGTGGAGCAGTTCTTC. This chain connects TRBV7-9 to TRBJ2-1, with 7 bases aligning to TRBD2. The CDR3 length is 11 residues. Germline CDR1 SEHNR, CDR2 FQNEAQ (reference sequence). J lost 10 bases, V lost 7 bases, and 4 bases had no gene match. Full variable domain (missing parts from reference TRBV7-9 and TRBJ2-1): DTGVSQNPRHKITKRGQNVTFRCDPISEHNRLYWYRQTLGQGPEFLTYFQNEAQLEKSRLLSDRFSAERPKGSFSTLEIQRTEQGDSAMYLCASTRGVEQFFGPGTRLTVL.